Included here is one TCR beta chain sequence, with context. The record originates from a study of control samples from healthy donors and cancer patients. The CDR3 is 12 amino acids. Trimming removed 4 bases from V and 5 bases from J, with 8 bases in between. Germline-derived CDR1 and CDR2 are MDHEN and SYDVKM. Some clones are missing from TCRdb's copy, which holds only in-frame ones; the method was immunoSEQ multiplex PCR. The repertoire holds about 44,000 clones, with around 87% as singletons. The sample taken for sequencing was PBMCs. V gene TRBV28 combines with J gene TRBJ2-5; D gene unclear. The sequence derives from a woman aged 60-75 years with lung cancer. The DNA for the CDR3 is TGTGCCAGCAGTTACCGTAGGGAGACCCAGTACTTC. This encodes CASSYRRETQYF. Complete variable domain (other parts from reference TRBV28 and TRBJ2-5): DVKVTQSSRYLVKRTGEKVFLECVQDMDHENMFWYRQDPGLGLRLIYFSYDVKMKEKGDIPEGYSVSREKKERFSLILESASTNQTSMYLCASSYRRETQYFGPGTRLLVL.